This T cell receptor beta chain was identified during a study of T cells expressing NK-cell markers. Overall study findings and caveats: About 1.0-8% of CD8+ T cells in over five donors belonged to dominant NKG2C+ clonotypes. Evidence did not settle whether expanded NKG2C+ T cell clones targeted HCMV.

The CDR3 runs 15 residues. What made the TCR beta cDNA was 5'RACE template switching with UMIs. TCRdb reprocessed the 5' RACE reads; each CDR3 protein has one entry and no DNA is given. The sample's table shows about 540,000 distinct CDR3 sequences. Comment on this clonotype: Antigen specificity is unknown.

The source material was blood T cells: a sorted CD56 or NKG2C T cell subset, CD4+ or CD8+ T cells, or bulk PBMC T cells (not recorded which). The gene calls are TRBV12-3 or TRBV12-4 and TRBJ2-1. The TCR was taken from a man aged 18 to 29 in good health. CDR3 in amino acids: CASSLSGSLNNEQFF.